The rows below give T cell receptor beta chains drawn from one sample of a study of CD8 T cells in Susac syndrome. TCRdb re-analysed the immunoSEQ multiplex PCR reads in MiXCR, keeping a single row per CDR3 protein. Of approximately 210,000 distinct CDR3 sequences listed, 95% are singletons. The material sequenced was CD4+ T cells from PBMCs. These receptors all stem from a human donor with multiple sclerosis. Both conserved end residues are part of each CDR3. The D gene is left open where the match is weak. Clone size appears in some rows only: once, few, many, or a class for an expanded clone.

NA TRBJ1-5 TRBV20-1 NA CSAKDGNNQPQHF TGCAGTGCTAAGGACGGAAACAATCAGCCCCAGCATTTT
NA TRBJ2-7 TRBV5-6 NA CASSKTNYEQYF TGTGCCAGCAGCAAGACAAATTACGAGCAGTACTTC
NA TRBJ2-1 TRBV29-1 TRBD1 CSAGQIIYNEQFF TGCAGCGCGGGACAGATTATATACAATGAGCAGTTCTTC
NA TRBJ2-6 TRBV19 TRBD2 CASTTPRGAGANVLTF TGTGCCAGTACCACTCCCCGGGGGGCTGGGGCCAACGTCCTGACTTTC
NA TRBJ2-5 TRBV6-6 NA CASTRGETQYF TGTGCCAGCACTAGGGGCGAGACCCAGTACTTC
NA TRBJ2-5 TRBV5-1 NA CASSSDSRGTQYF TGCGCCAGCAGCTCTGATTCCCGTGGGACCCAGTACTTC
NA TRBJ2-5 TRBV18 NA CASSPTPGLGETQYF TGTGCCAGCTCACCGACACCGGGATTGGGAGAGACCCAGTACTTC
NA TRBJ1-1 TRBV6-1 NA CASSDRSGLDTEAFF TGTGCCAGCAGTGACAGGTCGGGTTTGGACACTGAAGCTTTCTTT
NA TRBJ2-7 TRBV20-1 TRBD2 CSATLAGVPREQYF TGCAGTGCGACATTAGCGGGAGTTCCCCGAGAGCAGTACTTC
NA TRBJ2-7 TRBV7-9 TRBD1 CASSRGGQGAHEQYF TGTGCCAGCAGCCGGGGTGGACAGGGGGCCCACGAGCAGTACTTC
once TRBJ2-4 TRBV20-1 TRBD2 CSGAQRELGIQYF TGCAGTGGCGCGCAGCGGGAGTTAGGCATTCAGTACTTC
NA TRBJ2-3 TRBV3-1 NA CASSRGRVDTQYF TGTGCCAGCAGCCGCGGCAGGGTTGATACGCAGTATTTT
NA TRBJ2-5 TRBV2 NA CASSLDYALETQYF TGTGCCAGCAGTCTCGACTACGCGTTGGAAACCCAGTACTTC